A single sample is the source of the 25 T cell receptor beta chains below, sequenced in a study of T cell changes during pregnancy in multiple sclerosis. Assay used: immunoSEQ multiplex PCR; TCRdb lists only in-frame clones, some missing. The sample has around 99,000 clones; 85% to 95% are singletons. This specimen consisted of peripheral blood, obtained in the third trimester of pregnancy. These receptors all come from a female donor in good health, enrolled as a control in a pregnancy study.

This sequence joins TRBV6-5 and TRBJ1-1; no reliable D call. The CDR3 runs 13 residues. Germline assignment: CDR1 MNHEY and CDR2 SVGAGI. Trimming shortened V by 5 bases and J by 1 base, and 8 bases separated the two germline ends. CDR3 sequence: CASSDGGNTEAFF. The CDR3 nucleotides read TGTGCCAGCAGTGACGGAGGGAACACTGAAGCTTTCTTT.

The chain joins TRBV30 to TRBJ1-5; D unclear. In germline, CDR1 is GTSNPN, CDR2 SVGIG (reference sequence). The V end lost 2 bases, the J end lost 7 bases, and 12 bases lay between the germline ends. The CDR3 totals 13 residues. CDR3 loop: CAWSFRRGQPQHF. In DNA form, the CDR3 reads TGTGCCTGGAGTTTCAGGCGCGGGCAGCCCCAGCATTTT.

The chain uses TRBV7-2 and TRBJ1-2, with D unclear. V was pared by 5 bases and J by 0 bases, with 10 bases between. Per germline, CDR1 SGHTA and CDR2 FQGNSA. This CDR3 contains 14 residues. The CDR3 DNA follows: TGTGCCAGCAGCCCTTCACTGACTAACTATGGCTACACCTTC. Protein: CASSPSLTNYGYTF.

This clone was counted once. The gene calls are TRBV4-3 and TRBJ2-1, with 7 bases fitting TRBD2. CDR1 and CDR2 (germline): LGHNA, YSLEER. Trimming cost V 0 bases and J 5 bases; bases outside gene matches: 7. This CDR3 contains 16 residues. CDR3 sequence: CASSQDDGGLNNEQFF. The CDR3 DNA is TGCGCCAGCAGCCAAGACGACGGGGGGTTAAACAATGAGCAGTTCTTC.

This sequence joins TRBV15 and TRBJ2-7; D is undetermined. Trimming took 5 bases from V and 4 from J, leaving 15 bases between them. The CDR3 covers 14 residues. Germline CDR1 reads LNHNV; CDR2 reads YYDKDF (reference sequence). CDR3 residues: CATSSAILGYEQYF. The DNA for the CDR3 is TGTGCCACCAGCTCAGCGATTTTGGGTTACGAGCAGTACTTC.

The chain has TRBV10-2 and TRBJ2-2; TRBD2 agrees at 12 bases. CDR1 is WSHSY, CDR2 SAAADI, per germline. CDR3 length equals 17 residues. Unmatched junction bases numbered 5, after V lost 6 bases and J lost 0 bases. The CDR3 DNA follows: TGCGCCAGCAGGAGACTAGCGGGGGTGACGAACACCGGGGAGCTGTTTTTT. Translating it yields CASRRLAGVTNTGELFF.

This clone came up once. The chain uses TRBV6-4 and TRBJ1-2; 8 bases align to TRBD1. CDR1 is MRHNA, CDR2 SNTAGT, per germline. The CDR3 loop spans 15 amino acids. With 8 bases clipped from V and 3 bases from J, the junction kept 11 bases outside the gene matches. Here the CDR3 reads CASSYDRGADYGYTF. The CDR3 bases are TGTGCCAGCTCTTACGACAGGGGTGCGGACTATGGCTACACCTTC.

Of note for this clone: One end of the junction is discordant with germline, which a read error may explain. The CDR3 loop reads CAGRTSGQETQYF. DNA of the CDR3: TGTGCCGGGAGGACTAGCGGGCAAGAGACCCAGTACTTC. The chain carries TRBV30 and TRBJ2-5, with TRBD2 matching over 11 bases. Germline V gives CDR1 GTSNPN, CDR2 SVGIG (reference sequence). This CDR3 has 13 amino acids.

This clone has just one count. This chain uses TRBV30 with TRBJ1-6; D unresolved. The germline V gene encodes CDR1 GTSNPN and CDR2 SVGIG (reference sequence). Trimming pared 3 bases from V and 10 bases from J, leaving 13 bases between. This CDR3 region has 13 residues. CDR3 amino acids: CAWRPGPGSPLHF. CDR3 sequence (DNA): TGTGCCTGGAGACCAGGCCCAGGATCACCCCTCCACTTT.

V usage is TRBV15 and J usage is TRBJ1-6; D perhaps matches TRBD1 (5 bases). Germline V gene data show CDR1 as LNHNV and CDR2 as YYDKDF (reference sequence). This CDR3 has 14 amino acids. The V end was cut by 3 bases, the J end by 5 bases, with 8 bases between. The CDR3 DNA reads TGTGCCACCAGCAGCGGAGGGGATAATTCACCCCTCCACTTT. This gives the protein CATSSGGDNSPLHF.

The V call is TRBV6-1, the J call TRBJ1-1, with a weak D call TRBD1 (5 bases). Germline CDR1 reads MNHNS; CDR2 reads SASEGT. V lost 2 bases to trimming and J lost 0 bases, with 28 bases between them. The CDR3 is 21 amino acids. CDR3 coding DNA: TGTGCCAGCAGTGAACGGGCCTTTTCGATGAAGCCATGGGGCATGAACACTGAAGCTTTCTTT. Translating it yields CASSERAFSMKPWGMNTEAFF.

This clone was recorded once. The chain links TRBV4-3 to TRBJ1-2, with a tentative D call TRBD1 (6 bases). The CDR3 covers 15 residues. V was shortened by 1 base and J by 7 bases, with 16 bases between the two germline ends. The germline gives CDR1 LGHNA, CDR2 YSLEER. CDR3 sequence: CASSQVPRGNGGYTF. Written as DNA, the CDR3 is TGCGCCAGCAGCCAAGTCCCCAGGGGAAATGGTGGCTACACCTTC.

The rearrangement uses TRBV19 and TRBJ2-7; 11 bases map to TRBD1. The V and J ends lost 5 bases and 3 bases, in that order; junction bases with no gene match: 3. The CDR3 spans 14 residues. Germline V gene sequence: CDR1 LNHDA, CDR2 SQIVND (reference sequence). CDR3 DNA: TGTGCCAGTAGTCCCGGGACAGGGGGCTACGAGCAGTACTTC. This sequence encodes CASSPGTGGYEQYF.

The rearrangement links TRBV4-1 to TRBJ1-2; 9 bases are shared with TRBD1. V dropped 1 base and J dropped 8; count of bases not matched to a gene: 14. The CDR3 length is 17 residues. Germline-derived CDR1 and CDR2 are MGHRA and YSYEKL. The CDR3 nucleotides read TGCGCCAGCAGCCAAGTGTCGACAGGGGGTAGTCTGGGCGGCTACACCTTC. It specifies CASSQVSTGGSLGGYTF.

The V gene is TRBV2, the J gene TRBJ1-2; 9 bases fit TRBD1. CDR1 and CDR2 (germline): SNHLY, FYNNEI. This CDR3 comprises 15 residues. V dropped 11 bases and J dropped 5; count of bases not matched to a gene: 15. For the CDR3, the DNA is TGTGCCGGGAAAACAACAGGGGGCGCCGAGTATGGCTACACCTTC. Translating gives CAGKTTGGAEYGYTF.

The chain couples TRBV5-1 to TRBJ1-1; D gene uncertain. The CDR3 runs to 13 residues. Per germline, CDR1 SGHRS and CDR2 YFSETQ. Trimming removed 3 bases from V and 5 bases from J, with 11 bases in between. The CDR3 loop reads CASSWGEETEAFF. For the CDR3, the DNA is TGCGCCAGCAGCTGGGGAGAGGAGACTGAAGCTTTCTTT.

This clone has only one observation. This sequence joins TRBV6-6 and TRBJ2-2, with 7 bases identical to TRBD1. Germline V lookup: CDR1 MNHNY, CDR2 SVGAGI (reference sequence). The CDR3 extends over 15 amino acids. The trim removed 6 bases at V and 1 base at J, leaving 5 bases unmatched. For the CDR3, the DNA is TGTGCCAGCAGGCGGACAGGAGGGAACACCGGGGAGCTGTTTTTT. Its translation is CASRRTGGNTGELFF.

The rearrangement links TRBV7-3 to TRBJ1-2, with a possible D match to TRBD1 (6 bases). The germline V gene has CDR1 SGHTA and CDR2 FQGTGA. The CDR3 consists of 15 residues. Trimming removed 5 bases at V and 8 bases at J, with 21 bases between. Written as DNA, the CDR3 is TGTGCCAGCAGCGACGACGGGCAGGGGTATTCCGGCTACACCTTC. This sequence encodes CASSDDGQGYSGYTF.

The genes are TRBV2 and TRBJ2-2; 9 nucleotides align to TRBD1. This CDR3 contains 15 residues. Trimming at V came to 4 bases and at J to 5 bases, leaving 5 bases not matched to a gene. CDR1 is SNHLY and CDR2 is FYNNEI in the germline V gene. This CDR3 reads CASSAGTGWTGELFF. The CDR3 DNA sequence: TGTGCCAGCAGTGCCGGGACAGGGTGGACCGGGGAGCTGTTTTTT.

J is TRBJ1-1 and V is TRBV19, with 10 bases identical to TRBD1. The V gene's germline CDR1 is LNHDA and CDR2 SQIVND (reference sequence). The CDR3 covers 14 residues. V was clipped by 5 bases and J by 4 bases; unmatched bases: 4. The CDR3 spells CASSPRTGGTEAFF. Written as DNA, the CDR3 is TGTGCCAGTAGTCCTCGGACAGGGGGCACTGAAGCTTTCTTT.

The chain uses TRBV7-2 and TRBJ2-4; D is perhaps TRBD1 (6 bases). The germline gives CDR1 SGHTA, CDR2 FQGNSA. With 2 bases removed from V and 3 bases from J, the gap between germline ends came to 11 bases. The CDR3 totals 15 residues. The DNA for the CDR3 is TGTGCCAGCAGCTTAAACAGGGCGGTCAAAAACATTCAGTACTTC. Translation gives CASSLNRAVKNIQYF.

V and J are TRBV9 and TRBJ2-2, with D maybe TRBD1 (6 bases). V shed 4 bases and J shed 4 bases, with 11 bases lying between them. Germline values: CDR1 SGDLS, CDR2 YYNGEE. The CDR3 consists of 14 residues. CDR3 in amino acids: CASSSGQFTGELFF. The DNA of the CDR3 is TGTGCCAGCAGCTCCGGACAGTTCACCGGGGAGCTGTTTTTT.

The chain has TRBV4-1 and TRBJ2-3; 7 positions match TRBD1. The V gene's germline CDR1 is MGHRA and CDR2 YSYEKL. After removal of 0 bases from V and 2 bases from J, the junction contained 5 bases not matched to a gene. This CDR3 is built from 16 residues. Here the CDR3 DNA reads TGCGCCAGCAGCCAAGACCGGACAGGTAACACAGATACGCAGTATTTT. Its translation: CASSQDRTGNTDTQYF.

The genes are TRBV6-5 and TRBJ1-3; D possibly corresponds to TRBD1 (6 bases). The CDR3 loop spans 16 amino acids. V lost 0 bases to trimming and J lost 1 base, with 10 bases between them. Germline V gives CDR1 MNHEY, CDR2 SVGAGI. In DNA, the CDR3 is TGTGCCAGCAGTTACTCAACAGGGAGTTCTGGAAACACCATATATTTT. This sequence encodes CASSYSTGSSGNTIYF.

The rearrangement links TRBV30 to TRBJ2-7, with D possibly being TRBD1 (5 bases). CDR3 size: 14 residues. Germline V CDR1 and CDR2: GTSNPN, SVGIG (reference sequence). V was clipped by 3 bases and J by 7 bases, with 19 bases between them. CDR3 DNA sequence: TGTGCCTGGAGCGAGGCCATTACCAGGGATGAGCAGTACTTC. Its translation is CAWSEAITRDEQYF.